The subject of this entry is one TCR beta chain. Its antigen is not identified. V shed 5 bases and J 2 bases; nucleotides not matched to a gene: 14. Per germline, CDR1 LNHNV and CDR2 YYDKDF (reference sequence). CDR3 length: 19 amino acids. Tagging with unique molecular identifiers was a feature of the TCR beta cDNA libraries. TCRdb re-called the PCR reads through MiXCR, storing one row per CDR3 protein. The table includes roughly 870,000 distinct CDR3 sequences, 53% detected once. The data are from a study of post-analysis software for immune sequencing data. Study findings and constraints: With TRBV5-6, TRBV5-1 and TRBV20-1 included, about five TRBV segments were more frequent in patients than in controls. Compared against controls, patients with multiple sclerosis displayed significantly lower normalized Chao1 diversity.

The chain recombines TRBV15 with TRBJ2-3; 12 bases are a match to TRBD2. Sequencing used blood. The source of this sequence is a girl aged 5-17 years with multiple sclerosis. The CDR3 DNA reads TGTGCCACCAGCGTAACCTATCCAGGACTAGCGGGGAACACAGATACGCAGTATTTT. It translates to CATSVTYPGLAGNTDTQYF.